The present T cell receptor (beta chain) was sequenced within a study of control samples from healthy donors and cancer patients. Assay: immunoSEQ multiplex PCR; the TCRdb copy retains only in-frame clones and omits some. The repertoire has tens of thousands of clones, more than 85% of them found once; the top ten carry around 1.3%. Losses at the gene ends were 6 bases for V and 1 base for J; bases not matched to a gene: 11. The CDR3 loop spans 17 amino acids. Germline CDR1 MDHEN, CDR2 SYDVKM. This sequence originates from a woman aged 40-49 years with lung cancer. The rearrangement links TRBV28 to TRBJ2-2; 7 bases map to TRBD1. The sample taken for sequencing was PBMCs. CDR3 coding DNA: TGTGCCAGCAGGGGGGATCCGGGACAGAGGAACACCGGGGAGCTGTTTTTT. This encodes CASRGDPGQRNTGELFF.